The 27 T cell receptor beta chains listed next were all sequenced from one sample in a study of blood T cell repertoires in COVID-19. Method: immunoSEQ multiplex PCR; TCRdb's copy keeps in-frame clones and lacks some. The repertoire has 250,000 to 300,000 clones, 80% to 95% of them found once; the top ten carry about 1.1%. Sequences were obtained from PBMCs or T cells enriched from blood (not recorded which). The receptors stem from a young woman who had recovered from COVID-19.

The chain uses TRBV24-1 and TRBJ1-2; TRBD1 aligns across 9 bases. This CDR3 has 15 amino acids. Trimming cost V 4 bases and J 7 bases; bases outside gene matches: 9. CDR1 KGHDR and CDR2 SFDVKD come from the germline V gene. CDR3 sequence reads: CATSETGTGLFGYTF. Here the CDR3 DNA reads TGTGCCACCAGTGAGACCGGGACAGGGCTGTTTGGCTACACCTTC.

The chain links TRBV6-1 to TRBJ1-5, with 9 bases fitting TRBD1. This CDR3 is built from 17 residues. CDR1 and CDR2 (germline): MNHNS, SASEGT. Germline trimming cut 0 bases from V and 7 bases from J; bases unmatched to any gene: 10. CDR3 nucleotide sequence: TGTGCCAGCAGTGAAGCATGGAGGACAGGGGTTAGCCAGCCCCAGCATTTT. Encoded protein: CASSEAWRTGVSQPQHF.

The V and J genes are TRBV7-4 and TRBJ1-2; TRBD1 might be the D (6 bases). The CDR3 is made up of 14 amino acids. Trimming pared 4 bases from V and 4 bases from J, leaving 13 bases between. In germline, CDR1 is SGHVT, CDR2 SQSDAQ. CDR3 in amino acids: CASSSLRGGYGYTF. The CDR3 nucleotides read TGTGCCAGCAGCTCACTCAGGGGCGGCTATGGCTACACCTTC.

The chain recombines TRBV19 with TRBJ2-1; D may be TRBD2 (6 bases). The CDR3 contains 15 residues. Between the trimmed V and J ends, which lost 3 bases and 4 bases, there was a span of 13 bases. The germline gives CDR1 LNHDA, CDR2 SQIVND (reference sequence). CDR3 sequence (DNA): TGTGCCAGTAGTATCCGACTAGAGGGATACAATGAGCAGTTCTTC. Protein sequence: CASSIRLEGYNEQFF.

V gene TRBV28 combines with J gene TRBJ1-1; D is unclear. There are 11 residues in the CDR3. Per germline, CDR1 MDHEN and CDR2 SYDVKM. V lost 3 bases and J 12 bases, leaving 11 bases between the germline ends. CDR3 region: CASSLGVGTFF. DNA for the CDR3: TGTGCCAGCAGTTTGGGAGTTGGTACTTTCTTT. Full variable domain (outside the CDR3, taken from reference TRBV28 and TRBJ1-1): DVKVTQSSRYLVKRTGEKVFLECVQDMDHENMFWYRQDPGLGLRLIYFSYDVKMKEKGDIPEGYSVSREKKERFSLILESASTNQTSMYLCASSLGVGTFFGQGTRLTVV.

As to this clone: The same CDR3 arises from other DNA sequences in this sample as well. This chain connects TRBV28 to TRBJ1-5, with TRBD1 matching over 10 bases. Trimming cost V 6 bases and J 3 bases; bases outside gene matches: 5. The CDR3 totals 15 residues. Germline assignment: CDR1 MDHEN and CDR2 SYDVKM. CDR3 nucleotides: TGTGCCAGCAGCCTCGGGACAGGGGCCAATCAGCCCCAGCATTTT. It specifies CASSLGTGANQPQHF.

The chain has TRBV6-2 or TRBV6-3 and TRBJ2-7, with TRBD2 identical over 9 bases. Trimming removed 5 bases from V and 3 bases from J; junction bases left unmatched: 17. CDR3 length: 18 amino acids. CDR1 MNHEY and CDR2 SVGEGT come from the germline V gene. The CDR3 DNA reads as TGTGCCAGCAGTGCAGGGTTATCGAGCGGGAGGACTGGCTACGAGCAGTACTTC. Its protein product is CASSAGLSSGRTGYEQYF.

A few counts support this clone. The V gene is TRBV10-2, the J gene TRBJ1-5; D is undetermined. V lost 0 bases, J lost 5 bases, and 11 bases lay in between. CDR3 length: 15 residues. Germline V CDR1 and CDR2: WSHSY, SAAADI. CDR3 residues: CASSESEIADQPQHF. The CDR3 coding sequence is TGCGCCAGCAGTGAGTCGGAGATAGCGGATCAGCCCCAGCATTTT.

The chain recombines TRBV27 with TRBJ2-1, with TRBD1 matching 12 bases. V trimming: 6 bases; J trimming: 7 bases; junction bases outside the gene matches: 10. This CDR3 has 16 amino acids. Germline V lookup: CDR1 MNHEY, CDR2 SMNVEV (reference sequence). The CDR3 DNA reads as TGTGCCAGCAGCAGACCTGGGACAGGGGGCGGGAATGAGCAGTTCTTC. This translates into CASSRPGTGGGNEQFF.

The V gene is TRBV14, the J gene TRBJ2-5, with D maybe TRBD2 (6 bases). The CDR3 spans 17 residues. Looked up from germline, CDR1 is SGHDN and CDR2 is FVKESK. The V end lost 0 bases, the J end lost 5 bases, and 19 bases lay between the germline ends. Here the CDR3 reads CASSQDLISGGWETQYF. In DNA form, the CDR3 reads TGTGCCAGCAGCCAAGATCTGATTAGCGGAGGATGGGAGACCCAGTACTTC.

The chain links TRBV30 to TRBJ1-3; D not resolved. The CDR3 contains 12 residues. Germline V lookup: CDR1 GTSNPN, CDR2 SVGIG (reference sequence). The germline V and J ends were trimmed by 7 bases and 3 bases, with 10 bases remaining between them. The CDR3 sequence is CALDRHGNTIYF. The CDR3 region has the DNA TGTGCCTTAGACCGACATGGAAACACCATATATTTT.

This rearrangement joins TRBV19 to TRBJ1-1; D is perhaps TRBD1 (5 bases). Per the germline V gene, CDR1 is LNHDA and CDR2 is SQIVND (reference sequence). The V and J ends lost 3 bases and 6 bases respectively, with 8 bases between them. The CDR3 extends over 12 amino acids. This CDR3 is CASSMWGPEAFF. For the CDR3, the DNA is TGTGCCAGTAGTATGTGGGGCCCTGAAGCTTTCTTT.

The genes are TRBV19 and TRBJ2-1, with TRBD2 matching over 9 bases. This CDR3 region has 16 residues. Germline V gene lookup returns CDR1 LNHDA and CDR2 SQIVND (reference sequence). Germline trimming cut 7 bases from V and 5 bases from J; bases unmatched to any gene: 12. Here the CDR3 DNA reads TGTGCCAGTACGGATATGGCGGCTAGCGGGGACAATGAGCAGTTCTTC. Protein sequence: CASTDMAASGDNEQFF. Full variable domain (remainder filled in from reference TRBV19 and TRBJ2-1): DGGITQSPKYLFRKEGQNVTLSCEQNLNHDAMYWYRQDPGQGLRLIYYSQIVNDFQKGDIAEGYSVSREKKESFPLTVTSAQKNPTAFYLCASTDMAASGDNEQFFGPGTRLTVL.

The genes are TRBV7-3 and TRBJ2-1; TRBD2 matches 11 bases. This CDR3 has 15 amino acids. Germline lookup yields CDR1 SGHTA and CDR2 FQGTGA. V lost 3 bases to trimming and J lost 2 bases; unmatched junction nucleotides: 0. DNA for the CDR3: TGTGCCAGCAGCTTGACTAGCGGGACCTACAATGAGCAGTTCTTC. As protein: CASSLTSGTYNEQFF.

The V gene is TRBV12-3 or TRBV12-4, the J gene TRBJ2-2; D is uncertain. The CDR3 covers 13 residues. Trimming cost V 1 base and J 4 bases, with 4 bases left between them. CDR3 in DNA: TGTGCCAGCAGTTTAGGTCTCACCGGGGAGCTGTTTTTT. Its translation: CASSLGLTGELFF.

This sequence joins TRBV28 and TRBJ1-4; 8 bases match TRBD1. The CDR3 spans 15 residues. After removal of 6 bases from V and 5 bases from J, the junction contained 8 bases not matched to a gene. Per the germline V gene, CDR1 is MDHEN and CDR2 is SYDVKM. The CDR3 loop reads CASRGQGAGNEKLFF. The DNA of the CDR3 is TGTGCCAGCAGGGGGCAGGGGGCTGGGAATGAAAAACTGTTTTTT.

The V call is TRBV30, the J call TRBJ2-7; D possibly corresponds to TRBD2 (6 bases). V was cut by 5 bases and J by 6 bases, with 11 bases left in between. Germline V CDR1 and CDR2: GTSNPN, SVGIG (reference sequence). The CDR3 has 11 residues. The CDR3 is CAWSMGGEQYF. In DNA form, the CDR3 reads TGTGCCTGGTCGATGGGGGGCGAGCAGTACTTC.

The J gene is TRBJ1-4, the V gene TRBV10-3; D is undetermined. Trimming shortened V by 3 bases and J by 4 bases, and 12 bases separated the two germline ends. Germline CDR1 reads ENHRY; CDR2 reads SYGVKD. The CDR3 is 15 amino acids. CDR3 DNA: TGTGCCATCAGTGAATCAAGTAAACATAATGAAAAACTGTTTTTT. Amino acid sequence: CAISESSKHNEKLFF.

This chain uses TRBV29-1 with TRBJ1-1; 8 bases fit TRBD1. The CDR3 contains 11 residues. J gave up 6 bases and V 7 bases, and 4 bases lay outside the gene matches. In germline, CDR1 is SQVTM, CDR2 ANQGSEA. DNA for the CDR3: TGCAGCGGGAGGACAGGGCCTGAAGCTTTCTTT. Amino acids: CSGRTGPEAFF.

This chain uses TRBV4-3 with TRBJ2-5; D uncertain. This CDR3 is built from 13 residues. The ends were cut back, 2 bases at V and 6 bases at J, with 10 bases in the middle. Germline V gives CDR1 LGHNA, CDR2 YSLEER. The CDR3: CASSQNPEQTQYF. CDR3 DNA sequence: TGCGCCAGCAGCCAAAATCCTGAGCAGACCCAGTACTTC.

The rearrangement joins TRBV28 to TRBJ1-1; D is uncertain. Germline assignment: CDR1 MDHEN and CDR2 SYDVKM. This CDR3 region has 14 residues. V lost 6 bases and J 4 bases, leaving 15 bases between the germline ends. CDR3 bases: TGTGCCAGCAGCCAAGACGAACGGGTCACTGAAGCTTTCTTT. Translation gives CASSQDERVTEAFF.

This rearrangement joins TRBV6-2 or TRBV6-3 to TRBJ1-2; tentative D call: TRBD1 (5 bases). Per germline, CDR1 MNHEY and CDR2 SVGEGT. The length of the CDR3 is 15 residues. V was shortened by 2 bases and J by 8 bases, with 18 bases between the two germline ends. The CDR3 here is CASSYASWGGRGYTF. CDR3 nucleotide sequence: TGTGCCAGCAGTTACGCGAGTTGGGGCGGAAGGGGCTACACCTTC.

This chain connects TRBV18 to TRBJ2-5, with D possibly matching TRBD1 (6 bases). Trimming took 3 bases from V and 0 from J, leaving 11 bases between them. From germline, CDR1 is KGHSH and CDR2 LQKENI. The CDR3 sequence is 15 residues long. CDR3 coding DNA: TGTGCCAGCTCACCTCAACAGGGTCACCAAGAGACCCAGTACTTC. Encoded protein: CASSPQQGHQETQYF.

The rearrangement links TRBV12-3 or TRBV12-4 to TRBJ2-7, with a tentative D call TRBD1 (5 bases). The CDR3 contains 13 residues. V was cut by 0 bases and J by 6 bases, with 9 bases left in between. The DNA for the CDR3 is TGTGCCAGCAGTTTAGCAGGGGCGGTCGAGCAGTACTTC. Its translation is CASSLAGAVEQYF.

This clone showed up just once. The chain uses TRBV2 and TRBJ1-1; 7 positions match TRBD1. The V gene's germline CDR1 is SNHLY and CDR2 FYNNEI. V lost 8 bases to trimming and J lost 1 base; unmatched junction nucleotides: 10. There are 15 residues in the CDR3. The chain's CDR3 is CASQSRTGRNTEAFF. In DNA, the CDR3 is TGTGCCAGCCAATCGAGGACAGGAAGGAACACTGAAGCTTTCTTT.

The chain links TRBV19 to TRBJ1-2; TRBD1 matches at 7 bases. CDR1 and CDR2 (germline): LNHDA, SQIVND (reference sequence). This CDR3 is 15 amino acids long. With V trimmed by 3 bases and J by 5 bases, 9 bases remained unmatched. CDR3 coding DNA: TGTGCCAGTAGTATCCCTGGACAGGTCGAATATGGCTACACCTTC. This sequence encodes CASSIPGQVEYGYTF.

The chain is built from TRBV4-1 and TRBJ2-7, with a tentative D call TRBD1 (6 bases). This CDR3 contains 18 residues. Germline assignment: CDR1 MGHRA and CDR2 YSYEKL. The V end lost 0 bases, the J end lost 0 bases, and 18 bases lay between the germline ends. The CDR3 is CASSQENPHGQISYEQYF. In nucleotides, the CDR3 is TGCGCCAGCAGCCAAGAGAACCCACACGGACAGATCTCCTACGAGCAGTACTTC.